Presented here are 2 T cell receptor beta chains from one specimen sequenced in a study of Tregs in tolerant kidney transplant recipients. The protocol was immunoSEQ multiplex PCR, while the TCRdb copy is restricted to in-frame clones and leaves out a portion. The sample lists 85,000 to 100,000 clones; 80% to 95% were seen once. The sequences come from CD4+ T cells from blood, collected before the transplant. The receptors derive from a human donor who received a combined kidney and bone marrow transplant.

This chain links TRBV7-3 with TRBJ1-2; 10 positions match TRBD1. The CDR3 consists of 14 residues. The V and J ends lost 5 bases and 8 bases, in that order; junction bases with no gene match: 8. Germline values: CDR1 SGHTA, CDR2 FQGTGA. DNA for the CDR3: TGTGCCAGCAGCCGAGGGACAGGGGATAGCGGCTACACCTTC. Its protein is CASSRGTGDSGYTF. Together with reference TRBV7-3 and TRBJ1-2, the CDR3 gives the full variable domain: GAGVSQTPSNKVTEKGKYVELRCDPISGHTALYWYRQSLGQGPEFLIYFQGTGAADDSGLPNDRFFAVRPEGSVSTLKIQRTERGDSAVYLCASSRGTGDSGYTFGSGTRLTVV.

The chain recombines TRBV9 with TRBJ1-4; TRBD1 might be the D (5 bases). The V end lost 4 bases, the J end lost 7 bases, and 14 bases lay between the germline ends. Germline CDR1 is SGDLS and CDR2 is YYNGEE. This CDR3 has 14 amino acids. CDR3 sequence (DNA): TGTGCCAGCAGCCAAGGGGCACGCAGTGAAAAACTGTTTTTT. Its protein product is CASSQGARSEKLFF.